This TCR beta chain was retrieved from a study of T cells in Graves' hyperthyroidism and ophthalmopathy. The V gene's germline CDR1 is SNHLY and CDR2 FYNNEI. The CDR3 is made up of 12 amino acids. Trimming pared 6 bases from V and 0 bases from J, leaving 5 bases between. This clonotype was seen at least ten times. The antigen is not known. Researchers amplified the TCR beta CDR3 regions from RNA transcripts. First-round RT-PCR with HTBI primers amplified the TCR CDR3 region. MiXCR, run by TCRdb on the multiplex PCR reads, gives a single entry per CDR3 protein. The sample lists hundreds of thousands of distinct CDR3 sequences, approximately 15% occurring once. Study results and limitations: Most clonotypes expanded in the thyroid (above 0.001) were also present in blood.

Sequenced material: blood. The TCR comes from a woman between 18 and 29 years old with Graves' hyperthyroidism that later progressed to Graves' ophthalmopathy. The rearrangement links TRBV2 to TRBJ1-1; TRBD1 is a possible D gene (5 bases). The CDR3 reads CASRQVNTEAFF. DNA of the CDR3: TGTGCCAGCAGACAGGTGAACACTGAAGCTTTCTTT.